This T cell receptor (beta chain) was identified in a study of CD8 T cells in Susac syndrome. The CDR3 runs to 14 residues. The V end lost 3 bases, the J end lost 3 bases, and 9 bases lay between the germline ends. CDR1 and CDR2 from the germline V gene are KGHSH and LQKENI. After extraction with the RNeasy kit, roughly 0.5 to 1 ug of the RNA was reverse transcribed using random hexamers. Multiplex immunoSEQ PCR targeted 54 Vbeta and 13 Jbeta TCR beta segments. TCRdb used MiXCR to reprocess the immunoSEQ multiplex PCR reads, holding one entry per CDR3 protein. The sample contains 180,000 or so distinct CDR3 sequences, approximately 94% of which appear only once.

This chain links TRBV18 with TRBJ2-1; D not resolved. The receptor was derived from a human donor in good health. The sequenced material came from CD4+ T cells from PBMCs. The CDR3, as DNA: TGTGCCAGCTCACCGAGGCAGAGCTACAATGAGCAGTTCTTC. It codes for CASSPRQSYNEQFF.